This TCR beta chain was sequenced during a study of blood T cell repertoires in COVID-19. Study summary: Specimens from acute and convalescent COVID-19 originated in the United States, Italy and Spain. PBMCs, B-cell-depleted T cells, or T cells were the source of the cDNA or gDNA that made up the material.

Original methodology: Reference gene primer amplification in the assay estimated nucleated cell counts. Assay used: immunoSEQ multiplex PCR; TCRdb lists only in-frame clones, some missing. V and J calls plus clone size are reproduced from that table; the DNA served to infer D and trimming. The table lists roughly 84,000 clones, about 85% of them singletons, with 18% in the top ten. In germline, CDR1 is MDHEN, CDR2 SYDVKM. The ends lost 10 bases at V and 5 bases at J; junction bases unmatched: 8. The CDR3 has 14 amino acids. This receptor was taken from an older man with active or convalescent COVID-19. Sequenced: peripheral blood. The chain recombines TRBV28 with TRBJ1-5, with 10 bases lining up with TRBD1. CDR3 in amino acids: CATSTGGMDQPQHF. The CDR3, as DNA: TGTGCCACCTCGACAGGGGGCATGGATCAGCCCCAGCATTTT. Filled out from reference TRBV28 and TRBJ1-5, the complete variable domain reads DVKVTQSSRYLVKRTGEKVFLECVQDMDHENMFWYRQDPGLGLRLIYFSYDVKMKEKGDIPEGYSVSREKKERFSLILESASTNQTSMYLCATSTGGMDQPQHFGDGTRLSIL.